The sample holds one count of the clone carrying this T cell receptor (beta chain). Its antigen is as yet unknown. Germline loops: CDR1 SGHVS, CDR2 FQNEAQ. This CDR3 contains 14 residues. The PCR employed 60 Vbeta primers together with 13 Jbeta primers. Method: immunoSEQ multiplex PCR; TCRdb's copy keeps in-frame clones and lacks some. The sample contains around 100,000 clones, 75% to 90% of which appear only once. This specimen belongs to a study of cytomegalovirus exposure and HLA in healthy donors. Study-level results: Presence/absence analysis assumed near-uniform sequencing depth across donors. Relative to the approximately 700-donor mean, N-insertions were reportedly fewer in an Asian-associated ancestry cluster in a later analysis. Later analysis identified 16,000 or so TCR beta sequences associated with HLA alleles, using a false discovery rate threshold of 0.05.

This chain links TRBV7-8 with TRBJ2-5, with 8 bases identical to TRBD2. The DNA end lines up better with TRBJ2-7; the J call may be wrong. The sequenced sample was PBMCs. The receptor was derived from a man in his forties in good health and CMV-seronegative. This chain's CDR3 is CASSGPGTSYEQYF. The CDR3 DNA reads as TGTGCCAGCAGCGGACCCGGGACTAGCTACGAGCAGTACTTC.